This T cell receptor (beta chain) was identified in a study of blood T cell repertoires in COVID-19. Assay: immunoSEQ multiplex PCR; the TCRdb copy retains only in-frame clones and omits some. The sample records some 130,000 clones, 90% being singletons. Germline V lookup: CDR1 ENHRY, CDR2 SYGVKD. The CDR3 sequence is 12 residues long. V gave up 11 bases and J gave up 9 bases, with 17 bases separating them. This clone turned up a few times. The chain couples TRBV10-3 to TRBJ2-1; D perhaps matches TRBD1 (7 bases). Sequences were obtained from peripheral blood. The receptor comes from a man aged 55-75 years with COVID-19, enrolled during active disease. The CDR3 sequence: CASQAGGGEQFF. The DNA of the CDR3 is TGTGCCTCCCAGGCAGGGGGAGGTGAGCAGTTCTTC.